This TCR beta chain stems from a study of naive and memory T cell subsets (dated by TCRdb to about 2017). With regard to the full study: The figure summarizing the skin biopsy and whole blood samples listed around ten blood donors, 7 tuberculin skin test biopsies and 3 saline control biopsies. As previously described, skin biopsies were taken from tuberculin skin test sites or from saline-injected control sites and processed for RNA extraction. PCR2 was typically run as a SYBR Green qPCR and stopped at a set threshold, although low-input samples could use end-point PCR of around 6 cycles instead.

The cysteine opens and the phenylalanine closes a CDR3 of 16 amino acids. Just CDR3 DNA is preserved here, 48 bases in frame from base 1. V and J lose 1 base and 4 bases, and a span of 13 bases separates them. The germline V gene supplies CDR1 LGHNA and CDR2 YNFKEQ. General conclusions and limits of the study: TCR sequences were reportedly recovered from both types of skin biopsy, with far more TCRs being found at tuberculin skin test sites. Skin biopsy collection and RNA processing details were not given in the paper but referenced to earlier studies. The larger number of TCRs at tuberculin skin test sites was interpreted as T cell infiltration of a delayed type IV hypersensitivity reaction. The RNA-based method was acknowledged as potentially sensitive to TCR transcript changes with T cell activation and differentiation.

This sample's treatment or condition label indicates: skin biopsy from PPD injection site in Mantoux-positive individual. The study described a robust, sensitive protocol for amplifying, sequencing and analyzing TCRs, using 3' ligation of a UMI-containing oligonucleotide to TCR cDNA. In individuals with a positive Mantoux test, tuberculin skin test biopsies were taken from sites that had been injected with PPD. Total RNA was used without cell sorting and was treated with RQ1 DNase before reverse transcription, with a target input of 1 to 1000 ng. To check how robust the pipeline was in samples where T cells make up a minority population, libraries were built from skin biopsies and whole blood. This clonotype was counted ten times or more. It has no known antigen specificity. No base-level quality is on record; no much larger clone is a single base apart. Library method: UMI-ligation and nested PCR. Four rounds of PCR, run with the SP2 primer together with nested alpha and beta constant region primers, were used to amplify the ligated cDNA. TCR RNA was reverse transcribed with SuperScript IV using alpha and beta constant region primers for the blood and skin samples. An oligonucleotide carrying the Illumina SP2 primer and a UMI was ligated to the cDNA 3' end using T4 RNA ligase 1. The 12-nucleotide UMI consisted of two random hexamers with an eight-base spacer between the hexamers to prevent hairpin formation. From the second PCR onward, TCR alpha and beta chain libraries were processed separately and dual indexed for multiplexing. After pooling, the indexed libraries were analyzed by capillary electrophoresis and sequenced on either an Illumina MiSeq or NextSeq. PhiX DNA at about 4.5-8% was spiked into libraries to increase base diversity and improve cluster recognition. The paper's data handling went like this. UMIs were extracted from read 2 by Demultiplexor and combined with the TCR sequence from read 1, and reads were split according to sample indices. V and J genes and V-J junctions were identified by Decombinator, and each TCR was assigned a five-part identifier that included V and J deletions. Collapsinator used UMIs to correct sequencing errors and PCR amplification heterogeneity, producing a UMI-based abundance for each TCR. CDR3Translator turned identifiers into nucleotide sequence, translated the nucleotide sequence into amino acids, and pulled out CDR3 regions based on terminal motifs. Error-corrected counts of alpha and beta TCRs from blood and skin were compared after being normalized to the amount of input RNA. Starting from the raw public reads, TCRdb applied fastp trimming at Q25, assembled clones with MiXCR and retained in-frame beta chains. Every distinct CDR3 protein forms one entry, paired with its most common genes and DNA. TCRdb's processing, not the study's, gives the V and J calls here. Present in this sample are about 37,000 distinct CDR3 sequences, roughly 11% of which were seen just once. About 4.2% of the sample belongs to the ten largest clones.

The specimen was skin, collected from a tuberculin skin test site. The chain couples TRBV4-2 to TRBJ2-2; the D segment could be TRBD1, given 6 matching bases. The sequence came from an adult in good health. The CDR3 has the sequence CASSQGRTETTGELFF. Read as DNA, the sequence is TGTGCCAGCAGCCAAGGAAGGACAGAAACCACCGGGGAGCTGTTTTTT.